These 30 T cell receptor beta chains came from one sample sequenced in a study of OX40 agonist ivuxolimab in advanced cancers. TCRdb's copy holds only in-frame clones and misses some; the assay was immunoSEQ multiplex PCR. In the table there are about 68,000 clones, roughly nine tenths of which are singletons. Sequences were derived from CD4+ or CD8+ T cells sorted from blood, sampled in a trial of the OX40 agonist ivuxolimab. Receptors originate from an adult with an advanced solid tumor such as melanoma, head and neck, liver or kidney cancer.

V is TRBV28 and J is TRBJ1-4; TRBD1 aligns across 7 bases. V trimming: 3 bases; J trimming: 4 bases; junction bases outside the gene matches: 5. Germline V gene lookup returns CDR1 MDHEN and CDR2 SYDVKM. This CDR3 is built from 15 residues. In DNA form, the CDR3 reads TGTGCCAGCAGTTTTGAACAGGGGAATAATGAAAAACTGTTTTTT. It specifies CASSFEQGNNEKLFF.

This sequence joins TRBV6-1 and TRBJ2-4, with D unclear. V lost 4 bases to trimming and J lost 1 base, with 11 bases between them. Per germline, CDR1 MNHNS and CDR2 SASEGT. The length of the CDR3 is 15 residues. CDR3 loop: CASSVPGGAKNIQYF. In DNA, the CDR3 is TGTGCCAGCAGTGTCCCCGGTGGGGCCAAAAACATTCAGTACTTC.

This clone is medium-sized by share. The chain uses TRBV19 and TRBJ1-2, with 11 positions matching TRBD1. CDR3 length equals 15 residues. Germline V lookup: CDR1 LNHDA, CDR2 SQIVND (reference sequence). Unmatched junction bases numbered 4, after V lost 3 bases and J lost 4 bases. The CDR3 spells CASSMAGTGGYGYTF. DNA of the CDR3: TGTGCCAGTAGTATGGCCGGGACAGGGGGCTATGGCTACACCTTC.

This chain uses TRBV30 with TRBJ1-5; tentatively, D is TRBD1 (5 bases). V lost 2 bases, J lost 3 bases, and 11 bases lay in between. Per the germline V gene, CDR1 is GTSNPN and CDR2 is SVGIG (reference sequence). The CDR3 covers 14 residues. The CDR3 spells CAWSMGQYNQPQHF. CDR3 nucleotides: TGTGCCTGGAGTATGGGGCAGTACAATCAGCCCCAGCATTTT. Variable domain in full (rest from reference TRBV30 and TRBJ1-5): SQTIHQWPATLVQPVGSPLSLECTVEGTSNPNLYWYRQAAGRGLQLLFYSVGIGQISSEVPQNLSASRPQDRQFILSSKKLLLSDSGFYLCAWSMGQYNQPQHFGDGTRLSIL.

The rearrangement uses TRBV7-8 and TRBJ2-7; 9 bases agree with TRBD2. From germline, CDR1 is SGHVS and CDR2 FQNEAQ. This CDR3 is 14 amino acids long. Trimming took 5 bases from V and 7 from J; bases not matched to a gene: 9. The CDR3 protein is CASSPLAGAGEQYF. The CDR3 nucleotides are TGTGCCAGCAGCCCATTAGCGGGAGCAGGAGAGCAGTACTTC. Full variable domain (outside the CDR3, taken from reference TRBV7-8 and TRBJ2-7): GAGVSQSPRYKVAKRGQDVALRCDPISGHVSLFWYQQALGQGPEFLTYFQNEAQLDKSGLPSDRFFAERPEGSVSTLKIQRTQQEDSAVYLCASSPLAGAGEQYFGPGTRLTVT.

V and J are TRBV19 and TRBJ2-6; 9 bases match TRBD1. Germline values: CDR1 LNHDA, CDR2 SQIVND (reference sequence). The CDR3 has 16 residues. The trim removed 6 bases at V and 3 bases at J, leaving 6 bases unmatched. CDR3 amino acids: CASRPGTGIGANVLTF. For the CDR3, the DNA is TGTGCCAGTAGGCCCGGGACAGGGATTGGGGCCAACGTCCTGACTTTC.

The chain couples TRBV2 to TRBJ1-1, with TRBD1 matching 7 bases. V was clipped by 11 bases and J by 0 bases; unmatched bases: 6. Germline V gene sequence: CDR1 SNHLY, CDR2 FYNNEI. CDR3 length: 13 residues. The CDR3, as DNA: TGTGCCGGAGCGGGACAGATGAACACTGAAGCTTTCTTT. Translating it yields CAGAGQMNTEAFF. The full variable domain, completed using reference TRBV2 and TRBJ1-1, is EPEVTQTPSHQVTQMGQEVILRCVPISNHLYFYWYRQILGQKVEFLVSFYNNEISEKSEIFDDQFSVERPDGSNFTLKIRSTKLEDSAMYFCAGAGQMNTEAFFGQGTRLTVV.

This rearrangement joins TRBV6-1 to TRBJ1-2, with a weak D call TRBD1 (6 bases). The CDR3 has 14 amino acids. In germline, CDR1 is MNHNS, CDR2 SASEGT. Trimming removed 4 bases from V and 4 bases from J, with 13 bases in between. The CDR3: CASSAQGTSYGYTF. DNA of the CDR3: TGTGCCAGCAGTGCCCAGGGGACATCCTATGGCTACACCTTC.

The chain couples TRBV19 to TRBJ1-1; unclear D gene. Germline CDR1 is LNHDA and CDR2 is SQIVND (reference sequence). Trimming left V 1 base short and J 0 bases short, with 15 bases between. This CDR3 is 17 amino acids long. CDR3 nucleotides: TGTGCCAGTAGTATAGGCGCTTACGGCCAGGTGAACACTGAAGCTTTCTTT. Its protein product is CASSIGAYGQVNTEAFF.

This clone was detected a few times. V is TRBV7-8 and J is TRBJ1-1, with 7 bases identical to TRBD1. After removal of 3 bases from V and 3 bases from J, the junction contained 7 bases not matched to a gene. The CDR3 sequence is 15 residues long. The germline V gene has CDR1 SGHVS and CDR2 FQNEAQ. For the CDR3, the DNA is TGTGCCAGCAGCTTTCAATTTCAGGGGGACACTGAAGCTTTCTTT. It is translated as CASSFQFQGDTEAFF.

This sequence joins TRBV2 and TRBJ2-7, with D perhaps TRBD1 or TRBD2 (5 bases each). There are 15 residues in the CDR3. Germline assignment: CDR1 SNHLY and CDR2 FYNNEI. The V and J ends lost 7 bases and 0 bases respectively, with 16 bases between them. The CDR3 loop is CASTAGTLSSYEQYF. The DNA of the CDR3 is TGTGCCAGCACGGCCGGGACCCTCAGCTCCTACGAGCAGTACTTC.

This sequence joins TRBV7-2 and TRBJ2-7; 7 nucleotides match TRBD1. The CDR3 runs 14 residues. Unmatched junction bases numbered 6, after V lost 5 bases and J lost 2 bases. The germline V gene has CDR1 SGHTA and CDR2 FQGNSA. Here the CDR3 reads CASSAHRGPYEQYF. The CDR3 coding sequence is TGTGCCAGCAGCGCGCACAGGGGTCCCTACGAGCAGTACTTC.

This sequence joins TRBV2 and TRBJ1-2; 8 nucleotides match TRBD1. CDR1 and CDR2 from the germline V gene are SNHLY and FYNNEI. V dropped 9 bases and J dropped 3; count of bases not matched to a gene: 6. The CDR3 runs to 13 residues. CDR3 sequence reads: CASNGQGDYGYTF. The DNA of the CDR3 is TGTGCCAGTAACGGACAGGGAGACTATGGCTACACCTTC.

The rearrangement joins TRBV28 to TRBJ2-5; 8 bases line up with TRBD1. Germline CDR1 reads MDHEN; CDR2 reads SYDVKM. CDR3 length: 15 amino acids. V lost 6 bases to trimming and J lost 1 base; unmatched junction nucleotides: 7. The CDR3 bases are TGTGCCAGCAGCCTTAGGACAGGGCCCCAAGAGACCCAGTACTTC. This sequence encodes CASSLRTGPQETQYF.

The V gene is TRBV5-6, the J gene TRBJ2-3; maybe TRBD1 (5 bases). The germline CDR1 and CDR2 sequences are SGHDT and YYEEEE. The length of the CDR3 is 13 residues. With 2 bases removed from V and 3 bases from J, the gap between germline ends came to 7 bases. The CDR3 bases are TGTGCCAGCAGCTTTCAGGGAACAGATACGCAGTATTTT. It is translated as CASSFQGTDTQYF.

This sequence joins TRBV5-8 and TRBJ1-5; 7 bases map to TRBD1. This CDR3 is 15 amino acids long. With 2 bases clipped from V and 6 bases from J, the junction kept 8 bases outside the gene matches. Germline V lookup: CDR1 SGHTS, CDR2 YDEGEE. The CDR3: CASSLYSQGSQPQHF. CDR3 coding DNA: TGTGCCAGCAGCTTATACTCACAGGGGAGTCAGCCCCAGCATTTT.

The V call is TRBV27, the J call TRBJ2-1, with 10 bases matching TRBD2. With V trimmed by 3 bases and J by 7 bases, 15 bases remained unmatched. Germline assignment: CDR1 MNHEY and CDR2 SMNVEV (reference sequence). This CDR3 has 18 amino acids. CDR3 DNA sequence: TGTGCCAGCAGTTTGGGATCCCCGGGAGCGGGAGGGGTGAATGAGCAGTTCTTC. This encodes CASSLGSPGAGGVNEQFF.

V and J are TRBV28 and TRBJ2-1; the match to TRBD2 covers 12 bases. CDR1 is MDHEN and CDR2 is SYDVKM in the germline V gene. There are 18 residues in the CDR3. Germline trimming cut 6 bases from V and 7 bases from J; bases unmatched to any gene: 16. The CDR3 sequence: CASSPATSGGRVWNEQFF. CDR3 sequence (DNA): TGTGCCAGCAGCCCGGCGACTAGCGGGGGACGGGTGTGGAATGAGCAGTTCTTC.

The gene calls are TRBV5-1 and TRBJ2-7; D possibly corresponds to TRBD1 (5 bases). The CDR3 length is 15 residues. Germline V gene data show CDR1 as SGHRS and CDR2 as YFSETQ. V was trimmed by 4 bases and J by 2 bases, leaving 16 bases between them. DNA for the CDR3: TGCGCCAGCAGCGATAGCAAGGGGAAAACCTACGAGCAGTACTTC. This translates into CASSDSKGKTYEQYF. Using reference TRBV5-1 and TRBJ2-7 for the parts outside the CDR3, the full variable domain is KAGVTQTPRYLIKTRGQQVTLSCSPISGHRSVSWYQQTPGQGLQFLFEYFSETQRNKGNFPGRFSGRQFSNSRSEMNVSTLELGDSALYLCASSDSKGKTYEQYFGPGTRLTVT.

V and J are TRBV20-1 and TRBJ2-1, with no clear D. V lost 3 bases to trimming and J lost 8 bases, with 8 bases between them. The V gene's germline CDR1 is DFQATT and CDR2 SNEGSKA (reference sequence). The CDR3 covers 11 residues. Written as DNA, the CDR3 is TGCAGTGCTAGCACTGGGTATGAGCAGTTCTTC. It translates to CSASTGYEQFF.

The sample holds one count of this clone. As the CDR3 is not closed by the conserved phenylalanine or tryptophan, this likely results from a read error. The CDR3 nucleotides are TGCGCCAGCAGCCACCCTTTAGGTTCCACTGAAGCTTTCCTT. Translating it yields CASSHPLGSTEAFL. The chain couples TRBV4-1 to TRBJ1-1; D is ambiguous. The germline V gene encodes CDR1 MGHRA and CDR2 YSYEKL. Trimming cost V 3 bases and J 4 bases, with 12 bases left between them. The CDR3 extends over 14 amino acids.

The chain links TRBV6-5 to TRBJ2-1; 7 nucleotides line up with TRBD1. The CDR3 contains 13 residues. Germline lookup yields CDR1 MNHEY and CDR2 SVGAGI. V lost 3 bases and J lost 10; bases outside the gene matches: 6. CDR3 sequence: CASSYYRGGEQFF. CDR3 nucleotide sequence: TGTGCCAGCAGTTATTACAGGGGCGGCGAGCAGTTCTTC.

The CDR3 loop reads CASSRGFSGNTIYF. CDR3 coding DNA: TGTGCCAGCAGTAGGGGGTTCTCTGGAAACACCATATATTTT. The genes are TRBV27 and TRBJ1-3, with TRBD1 as a possible D gene (6 bases). V was pared by 5 bases and J by 0 bases, with 8 bases between. Germline-derived CDR1 and CDR2 are MNHEY and SMNVEV (reference sequence). This CDR3 is 14 amino acids long.

This clone was detected once. The chain links TRBV15 to TRBJ2-3; D may be TRBD1 (6 bases). Trimming took 1 base from V and 2 from J, leaving 10 bases between them. The CDR3 is 15 amino acids. Germline loops: CDR1 LNHNV, CDR2 YYDKDF (reference sequence). The CDR3 loop reads CATSRVQGYTDTQYF. The CDR3 DNA sequence: TGTGCCACCAGCAGAGTTCAGGGGTACACAGATACGCAGTATTTT.

The rearrangement links TRBV5-1 to TRBJ1-3; TRBD1 agrees at 8 bases. The germline CDR1 and CDR2 sequences are SGHRS and YFSETQ. The ends lost 2 bases at V and 0 bases at J; junction bases unmatched: 4. The CDR3 consists of 16 residues. CDR3 region: CASSFAGTGSGNTIYF. The CDR3 DNA sequence: TGCGCCAGCAGCTTTGCCGGGACAGGCTCTGGAAACACCATATATTTT.

The rearrangement links TRBV4-1 to TRBJ2-7, with 13 bases fitting TRBD2. CDR3 length equals 14 residues. Germline loops: CDR1 MGHRA, CDR2 YSYEKL. V gave up 5 bases and J gave up 8 bases; unmatched junction bases: 6. CDR3 in DNA: TGCGCCAGCAGCTCCACTAGCGGGAGGGTTAAGCAGTACTTC. It encodes CASSSTSGRVKQYF.

The CDR3 is CASSLESQGLYGYTF. CDR3 coding DNA: TGTGCCAGCAGCTTAGAGTCCCAGGGACTGTATGGCTACACCTTC. This rearrangement joins TRBV7-9 to TRBJ1-2; TRBD1 is a possible D gene (5 bases). The CDR3 consists of 15 residues. V was cut by 1 base and J by 5 bases, with 14 bases left in between. From germline, CDR1 is SEHNR and CDR2 FQNEAQ (reference sequence). Variable domain in full (rest from reference TRBV7-9 and TRBJ1-2): DTGVSQNPRHKITKRGQNVTFRCDPISEHNRLYWYRQTLGQGPEFLTYFQNEAQLEKSRLLSDRFSAERPKGSFSTLEIQRTEQGDSAMYLCASSLESQGLYGYTFGSGTRLTVV.

The V call is TRBV19, the J call TRBJ2-5, with a possible D match to TRBD2 (5 bases). The germline CDR1 and CDR2 sequences are LNHDA and SQIVND (reference sequence). Trimming stripped 3 bases from V and 4 bases from J, with 15 bases between. The CDR3 has 15 amino acids. The CDR3 DNA is TGTGCCAGTAGTATTGAGATGTACGAGGGAGAGACCCAGTACTTC. Protein sequence: CASSIEMYEGETQYF.

V usage is TRBV11-2 and J usage is TRBJ2-7; D call uncertain. The CDR3 loop spans 15 amino acids. The germline V and J ends were trimmed by 5 bases and 3 bases, with 17 bases remaining between them. Germline values: CDR1 SGHAT, CDR2 FQNNGV. The CDR3 DNA follows: TGTGCCAGCAGCCCCATCAACAGCAAGGACTACGAGCAGTACTTC. Translation gives CASSPINSKDYEQYF.

This chain connects TRBV7-9 to TRBJ2-5; maybe TRBD1 (6 bases). V dropped 5 bases and J dropped 11 bases, with 27 bases sitting between them. The germline CDR1 and CDR2 sequences are SEHNR and FQNEAQ (reference sequence). This CDR3 contains 16 residues. DNA of the CDR3: TGTGCCAGCAGCCCCAGGGCGGTCCAGGGGTCTGGGGAGCAGTACTTC. Translated: CASSPRAVQGSGEQYF.